These 18 T cell receptor beta chains share one sample of origin, sequenced in a study of T cells after yellow fever vaccination. TCRdb fed the 5' RACE reads into MiXCR, producing one record per CDR3 protein. The data show 450,000 to 650,000 distinct CDR3 sequences, with about 13% seen just once and roughly an eighth held by the top ten. This specimen consisted of PBMCs, obtained on the day of the yellow fever booster vaccination. The origin of the receptors is a man aged 25-45 years who received the YFV17D yellow fever vaccine.

This clonotype has more than one count but fewer than ten. The chain links TRBV15 to TRBJ2-5, with 8 bases identical to TRBD2. The CDR3 is made up of 17 amino acids. The V segment lost 5 bases and the J segment 2 bases; nucleotides outside the gene matches: 13. Germline-derived CDR1 and CDR2 are LNHNV and YYDKDF (reference sequence). The CDR3 nucleotides are TGTGCCACCAGCCAAGCGGGAAGCGGGAGTGGGCAAGAGACCCAGTACTTC. Translating it yields CATSQAGSGSGQETQYF.

The chain is built from TRBV6-2 or TRBV6-3 and TRBJ1-2; unclear D gene. Per germline, CDR1 MNHEY and CDR2 SVGEGT. CDR3 length: 11 residues. V was clipped by 1 base and J by 8 bases, with 5 bases between them. CDR3 DNA: TGTGCCAGCAGTTACTTAAGAGGCTACACCTTC. Protein product: CASSYLRGYTF.

This clonotype was detected only a few times. The rearrangement joins TRBV28 to TRBJ2-5, with D possibly TRBD2 on 6 matching bases. Per the germline V gene, CDR1 is MDHEN and CDR2 is SYDVKM. Trimming removed 5 bases at V and 13 bases at J, with 20 bases between. The CDR3 is 13 amino acids. In DNA form, the CDR3 reads TGTGCCAGCAGTGGAAGCCCGGGACTCCGGGGGTACTTC. Encoded protein: CASSGSPGLRGYF.

The rearrangement links TRBV5-1 to TRBJ2-7; D gene uncertain. The germline V and J ends were trimmed by 3 bases and 6 bases, with 13 bases remaining between them. CDR1 and CDR2 from the germline V gene are SGHRS and YFSETQ. The CDR3 is 13 residues long. The CDR3 reads CASSSNQDFEQYF. DNA for the CDR3: TGCGCCAGCAGCTCTAACCAGGATTTCGAGCAGTACTTC.

This clonotype came up a few times. The chain uses TRBV7-2 and TRBJ2-1; 13 bases align to TRBD2. With V trimmed by 5 bases and J by 6 bases, 4 bases remained unmatched. The CDR3 is 15 residues long. The V gene's germline CDR1 is SGHTA and CDR2 FQGNSA. CDR3 residues: CASSPGTSGINEQFF. The DNA of the CDR3 is TGTGCCAGCAGCCCCGGGACTAGCGGGATCAATGAGCAGTTCTTC.

CDR3 sequence: CASRSPLAGGPGETQYF. The CDR3 nucleotides are TGTGCCAGCAGATCACCCCTGGCGGGAGGGCCGGGGGAGACCCAGTACTTC. The rearrangement joins TRBV7-6 to TRBJ2-5; 9 nucleotides match TRBD2. Germline V CDR1 and CDR2: SGHVS, FNYEAQ. CDR3 length: 17 residues. Losses at the gene ends were 6 bases for V and 5 bases for J; bases not matched to a gene: 16.

A word on this clonotype: Germline and junction disagree at one end, which may indicate a read error. The V call is TRBV5-6, the J call TRBJ2-5; a weak D match, TRBD2 (5 bases). The CDR3 runs 16 residues. Germline assignment: CDR1 SGHDT and CDR2 YYEEEE. The CDR3 here is CASILFSGVYQETQYF. The CDR3 DNA reads TGTGCCAGCATCTTGTTTTCCGGGGTCTACCAAGAGACCCAGTACTTC.

This clonotype has only a few counts. The gene calls are TRBV27 and TRBJ2-7, with D perhaps TRBD1 or TRBD2 (5 bases each). Germline values: CDR1 MNHEY, CDR2 SMNVEV (reference sequence). Trimming cost V 7 bases and J 3 bases, with 13 bases left between them. The length of the CDR3 is 13 residues. CDR3 in DNA: TGTGCCAGCACGGGGCCGGGGCGCTACGAGCAGTACTTC. Translated, it gives CASTGPGRYEQYF.

V gene TRBV7-2 combines with J gene TRBJ1-3; D remains unclear. Germline CDR1 and CDR2: SGHTA and FQGNSA. The CDR3 sequence is 17 residues long. Trimming cost V 5 bases and J 0 bases, with 17 bases left between them. The CDR3 protein is CASSKYLMGVSGNTIYF. The CDR3 coding sequence is TGTGCCAGCAGCAAGTACCTAATGGGAGTCTCTGGAAACACCATATATTTT.

This clonotype has a handful of counts. The chain employs TRBV24-1 and TRBJ2-5; a weak D match, TRBD2 (5 bases). Trimming took off 2 bases at V and 4 bases at J, with 10 bases between the two ends. Germline V gives CDR1 KGHDR, CDR2 SFDVKD. The length of the CDR3 is 14 residues. In nucleotides, the CDR3 is TGTGCCACCAGTGATTCGAGGGTTGCAGAGACCCAGTACTTC. It specifies CATSDSRVAETQYF.

This rearrangement joins TRBV4-3 to TRBJ2-2; D gene ambiguous. This CDR3 has 14 amino acids. V was clipped by 0 bases and J by 3 bases, with 5 bases between them. The germline CDR1 and CDR2 sequences are LGHNA and YSLEER. This CDR3 is CASSQDTHTGELFF. The CDR3 region has the DNA TGCGCCAGCAGCCAAGATACCCACACCGGGGAGCTGTTTTTT.

This clonotype was seen a handful of times. V is TRBV5-4 and J is TRBJ2-1, with 11 bases identical to TRBD2. V shed 0 bases, J shed 2 bases, and the junction held 4 bases outside the gene matches. CDR1 and CDR2 (germline): SGHNT, YYREEE (reference sequence). This CDR3 region has 17 residues. The CDR3 sequence: CASSLGLAGPPYNEQFF. In DNA, the CDR3 is TGTGCCAGCAGCTTGGGACTAGCGGGACCCCCCTACAATGAGCAGTTCTTC.

The CDR3 coding sequence is TGTGCCAGCAGCTTACTTAATGAGGAAAAAGAGACCCAGTACTTC. This codes for CASSLLNEEKETQYF. The genes are TRBV13 and TRBJ2-5; D is unclear. The V gene's germline CDR1 is PRHDT and CDR2 FYEKMQ (reference sequence). This CDR3 has 15 amino acids. The ends were cut back, 2 bases at V and 3 bases at J, with 13 bases in the middle.

The chain couples TRBV7-9 to TRBJ2-5, with a tentative D call TRBD1 (6 bases). This CDR3 has 15 amino acids. Germline CDR1 and CDR2: SEHNR and FQNEAQ (reference sequence). V lost 5 bases and J 1 base, leaving 14 bases between the germline ends. DNA for the CDR3: TGTGCCAGCAGCAAACAGGGTGGGCTCCAAGAGACCCAGTACTTC. Translating gives CASSKQGGLQETQYF. The full variable domain, in which reference TRBV7-9 and TRBJ2-5 provide the parts outside the CDR3, is DTGVSQNPRHKITKRGQNVTFRCDPISEHNRLYWYRQTLGQGPEFLTYFQNEAQLEKSRLLSDRFSAERPKGSFSTLEIQRTEQGDSAMYLCASSKQGGLQETQYFGPGTRLLVL.

This clonotype showed up just a few times. The V gene is TRBV5-1, the J gene TRBJ1-1, with TRBD1 as a possible D gene (5 bases). Germline CDR1 SGHRS, CDR2 YFSETQ. CDR3 length: 13 residues. V was shortened by 0 bases and J by 8 bases, with 11 bases between the two germline ends. The CDR3 coding sequence is TGCGCCAGCAGCTTGGCGGGGGATTCAGAAGCTTTCTTT. The encoded protein is CASSLAGDSEAFF.

This clonotype came up a few times. The rearrangement links TRBV7-2 to TRBJ2-1; perhaps TRBD2 as D (6 bases). Per germline, CDR1 SGHTA and CDR2 FQGNSA. V lost 3 bases to trimming and J lost 8 bases, with 11 bases between them. The CDR3 length is 13 residues. CDR3 sequence: CASSFLPSDEQFF. CDR3 DNA: TGTGCCAGCAGCTTTTTGCCTAGCGATGAGCAGTTCTTC.

This clonotype was detected a few times. V gene TRBV7-9 combines with J gene TRBJ2-7; D not resolved. The CDR3 is 9 residues long. Trimming left V 5 bases short and J 13 bases short, with 9 bases between. Germline CDR1 reads SEHNR; CDR2 reads FQNEAQ (reference sequence). The CDR3: CASSPMGYF. CDR3 in DNA: TGTGCCAGCAGCCCTATGGGCTACTTC.

The genes are TRBV7-2 and TRBJ2-1; D possibly matches TRBD1 or TRBD2 (5 bases each). Trimming cost V 5 bases and J 7 bases, with 18 bases left between them. Germline CDR1 SGHTA, CDR2 FQGNSA. The length of the CDR3 is 15 residues. The CDR3 DNA sequence: TGTGCCAGCAGCCCCCAGTGGGGGATTGGTAATGAGCAGTTCTTC. This codes for CASSPQWGIGNEQFF.